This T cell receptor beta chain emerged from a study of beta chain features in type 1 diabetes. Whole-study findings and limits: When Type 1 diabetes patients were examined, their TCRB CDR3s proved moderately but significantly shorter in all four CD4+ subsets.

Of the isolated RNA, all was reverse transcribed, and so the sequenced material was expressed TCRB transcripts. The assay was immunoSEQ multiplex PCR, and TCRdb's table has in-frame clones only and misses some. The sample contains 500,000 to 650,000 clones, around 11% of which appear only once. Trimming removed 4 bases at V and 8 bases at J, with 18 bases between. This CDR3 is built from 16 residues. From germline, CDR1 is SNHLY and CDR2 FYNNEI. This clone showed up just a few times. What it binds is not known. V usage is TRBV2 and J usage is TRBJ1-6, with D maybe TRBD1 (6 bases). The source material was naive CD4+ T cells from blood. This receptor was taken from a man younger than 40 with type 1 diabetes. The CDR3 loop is CASSGGGQGQYSPLHF. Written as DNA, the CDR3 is TGTGCCAGCAGTGGAGGGGGGCAGGGACAATATTCACCCCTCCACTTT.